This T cell receptor beta chain was captured in a study of T cell responses to AZD1222 COVID-19 vaccine. Study-wide results and caveats: Clonal diversity was possibly underestimated; the donors were predominantly white British and more often female.

TCRdb keeps only in-frame clones here, not all; method: immunoSEQ multiplex PCR. Among around 120,000 clones, 85% to 90% were seen once, and the ten largest hold 8.4%. Remarks on this clone: Its antigen is as yet unknown.

V lost 6 bases and J lost 6; bases outside the gene matches: 6. CDR1 and CDR2 (germline): LNHDA, SQIVND (reference sequence). This CDR3 comprises 15 residues. The sequence came from an adult in good health. The sample here was peripheral blood, taken on day 0 of AZD1222 vaccination. The chain combines TRBV19 with TRBJ2-1; 12 nucleotides align to TRBD2. For the CDR3, the DNA is TGTGCCAGTAGAAAACTAGCGGGGGGTAGCAATGAGCAGTTCTTC. Its protein product is CASRKLAGGSNEQFF.